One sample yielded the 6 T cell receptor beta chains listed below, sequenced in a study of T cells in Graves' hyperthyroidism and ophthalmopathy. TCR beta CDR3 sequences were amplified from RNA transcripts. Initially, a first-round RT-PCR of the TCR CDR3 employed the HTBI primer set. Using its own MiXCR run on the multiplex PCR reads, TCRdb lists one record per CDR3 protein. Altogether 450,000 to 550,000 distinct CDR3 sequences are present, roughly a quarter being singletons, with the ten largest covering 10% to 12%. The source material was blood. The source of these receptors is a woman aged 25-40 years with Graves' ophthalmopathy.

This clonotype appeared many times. The CDR3 protein is CASRRITGNTEAFF. The CDR3, as DNA: TGTGCCAGCAGGCGGATTACAGGGAACACTGAAGCTTTCTTT. The chain links TRBV7-2 to TRBJ1-1, with D perhaps TRBD1 (5 bases). Germline CDR1 reads SGHTA; CDR2 reads FQGNSA. Trimming left V 6 bases short and J 1 base short, with 12 bases between. The CDR3 consists of 14 residues.

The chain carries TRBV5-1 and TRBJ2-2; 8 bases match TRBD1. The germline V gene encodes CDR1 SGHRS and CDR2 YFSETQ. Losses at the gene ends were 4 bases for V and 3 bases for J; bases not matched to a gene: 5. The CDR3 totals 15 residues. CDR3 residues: CASSGGQAYTGELFF. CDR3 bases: TGCGCCAGCAGCGGGGGACAGGCTTACACCGGGGAGCTGTTTTTT. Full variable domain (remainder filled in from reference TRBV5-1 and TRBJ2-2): KAGVTQTPRYLIKTRGQQVTLSCSPISGHRSVSWYQQTPGQGLQFLFEYFSETQRNKGNFPGRFSGRQFSNSRSEMNVSTLELGDSALYLCASSGGQAYTGELFFGEGSRLTVL.

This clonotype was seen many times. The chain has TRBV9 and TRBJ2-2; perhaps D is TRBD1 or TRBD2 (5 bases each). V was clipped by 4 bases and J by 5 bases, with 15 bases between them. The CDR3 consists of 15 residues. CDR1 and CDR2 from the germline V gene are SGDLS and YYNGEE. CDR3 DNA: TGTGCCAGCAGCCCCATCGGGACGGCGACCGGGGAGCTGTTTTTT. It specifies CASSPIGTATGELFF.

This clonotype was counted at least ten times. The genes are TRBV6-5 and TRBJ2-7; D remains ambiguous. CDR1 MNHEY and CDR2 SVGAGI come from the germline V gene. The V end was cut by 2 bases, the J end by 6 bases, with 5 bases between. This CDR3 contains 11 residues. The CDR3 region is CASSYRSEQYF. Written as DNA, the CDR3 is TGTGCCAGCAGTTACAGGTCCGAGCAGTACTTC.

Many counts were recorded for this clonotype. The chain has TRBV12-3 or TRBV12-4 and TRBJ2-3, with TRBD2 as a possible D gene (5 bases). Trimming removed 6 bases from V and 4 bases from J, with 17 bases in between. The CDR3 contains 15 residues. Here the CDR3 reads CASRSEGLGADTQYF. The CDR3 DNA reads TGTGCCAGCAGATCTGAGGGTTTAGGTGCAGATACGCAGTATTTT.

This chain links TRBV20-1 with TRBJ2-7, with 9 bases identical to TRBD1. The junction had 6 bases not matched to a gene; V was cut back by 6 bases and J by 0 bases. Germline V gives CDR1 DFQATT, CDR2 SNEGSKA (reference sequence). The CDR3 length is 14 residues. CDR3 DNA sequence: TGCAGTGCCGGGGGACAGGGCACCTCCTACGAGCAGTACTTC. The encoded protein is CSAGGQGTSYEQYF.